Listed below are T cell receptor beta chains from one sample, sequenced in a study of T-cell reconstitution after alpha-beta-depleted transplantation in children. From the PCR reads, TCRdb called clonotypes with MiXCR, one entry per CDR3 protein. The profile covers roughly 590,000 distinct CDR3 sequences, with about 15% appearing a single time and approximately 1% taken by the ten largest. The source was PBMCs from the stem cell graft donor, collected from the stem cell graft. These receptors were collected from a human donor who donated a stem cell graft to a child with acute myeloid leukemia. Each CDR3 is given with its conserved first and last residue. Fields, in order: J gene, D gene, clone size, V gene, CDR3 protein, CDR3 DNA. The D gene is left open where the match is weak. Clone sizes are given selectively: once, few, many, or a class where the clone is expanded.

>TRBJ1-1|.|few|TRBV6-5
CASSLRVGQDMNTEAFF
TGTGCCAGCAGTCTACGAGTGGGGCAGGACATGAACACTGAAGCTTTCTTT
>TRBJ1-1|.|many|TRBV27
CASSPIVGNRKMNTEAFF
TGTGCCAGCAGTCCTATCGTCGGGAATAGAAAGATGAACACTGAAGCTTTCTTT
>TRBJ1-1|.|.|TRBV7-2
CASSPRPPEAFF
TGTGCCAGCAGCCCGCGACCGCCTGAAGCTTTCTTT
>TRBJ1-5|.|many|TRBV20-1
CSARAGQGSNQPQHF
TGCAGTGCTAGAGCAGGGCAGGGGAGCAATCAGCCCCAGCATTTT
>TRBJ2-3|.|few|TRBV10-3
CAISESGIDRLSTDTQYF
TGTGCCATCAGTGAGTCTGGAATAGACAGGCTAAGCACAGATACGCAGTATTTT
>TRBJ2-3|.|.|TRBV4-3
CASSQERRDTDTQYF
TGCGCCAGCAGCCAAGAACGACGGGACACAGATACGCAGTATTTT
>TRBJ1-6|.|many|TRBV15
CATSRDQTGHSPLHF
TGTGCCACCAGCAGAGATCAGACAGGACATTCACCCCTCCACTTT
>TRBJ1-5|.|many|TRBV10-1
CASSESVGEQPQHF
TGCGCCAGCAGTGAGTCGGTTGGGGAACAGCCCCAGCATTTT
>TRBJ1-1|.|many|TRBV12-3/TRBV12-4
CASRPAGGYTEAFF
TGTGCCAGCAGACCCGCGGGCGGTTACACTGAAGCTTTCTTT
>TRBJ2-1|.|few|TRBV7-2
CASSFGGINNEQFF
TGTGCCAGCAGCTTCGGAGGGATTAACAATGAGCAGTTCTTC
>TRBJ2-5|.|.|TRBV7-3
CASSLLWEETQYF
TGTGCCAGCAGCTTACTCTGGGAGGAGACCCAGTACTTC
>TRBJ2-5|.|.|TRBV10-3
CAQAPGPQETQYF
TGTGCCCAAGCCCCGGGGCCCCAAGAGACCCAGTACTTC
>TRBJ1-2|.|.|TRBV12-3/TRBV12-4
CASTEVVGAQGYTF
TGTGCCAGCACCGAAGTGGTGGGGGCGCAGGGCTACACCTTC
>TRBJ2-3|.|.|TRBV5-1
CASSLADGADTQYF
TGCGCCAGCAGCTTGGCGGACGGCGCAGATACGCAGTATTTT
>TRBJ1-1|.|few|TRBV4-3
CASSPWLGAEAFF
TGCGCCAGCAGCCCCTGGTTGGGCGCTGAAGCTTTCTTT
>TRBJ1-1|TRBD1|many|TRBV7-2
CASSSDRVRTEAFF
TGTGCCAGCAGCTCCGACAGGGTGAGGACTGAAGCTTTCTTT
>TRBJ2-7|.|.|TRBV12-3/TRBV12-4
CASSLAGQILLGQYF
TGTGCCAGCAGTTTAGCAGGACAGATCCTCCTGGGGCAGTACTTC
>TRBJ2-5|.|many|TRBV29-1
CSVRDQETQYF
TGCAGCGTCCGGGACCAAGAGACCCAGTACTTC
>TRBJ2-3|.|many|TRBV7-2
CASSLGSTQYF
TGTGCCAGCAGCTTGGGGAGTACGCAGTATTTT
>TRBJ2-5|.|many|TRBV7-9
CASSPPQETQYF
TGTGCCAGCAGCCCTCCTCAAGAGACCCAGTACTTC
>TRBJ2-3|TRBD2|many|TRBV20-1
CSARDGWGSGVADTQYF
TGCAGTGCTAGAGATGGCTGGGGTAGCGGGGTGGCGGATACGCAGTATTTT
>TRBJ1-2|.|many|TRBV6-1
CATTRDKTIGYTF
TGTGCCACTACTCGAGACAAAACCATTGGCTACACCTTC
>TRBJ2-3|.|.|TRBV29-1
CSVDEGVTDTQYF
TGCAGCGTTGACGAGGGCGTCACAGATACGCAGTATTTT
>TRBJ2-1|TRBD1|few|TRBV5-1
CASRRTGVYNEQFF
TGCGCCAGCAGAAGGACAGGCGTTTACAATGAGCAGTTCTTC
>TRBJ2-5|.|many|TRBV20-1
CSARDRLYQETQYF
TGCAGTGCTAGAGATAGACTGTACCAAGAGACCCAGTACTTC
>TRBJ2-2|TRBD2|many|TRBV5-4
CASSFGGGGGELFF
TGTGCCAGCAGCTTCGGCGGGGGAGGCGGGGAGCTGTTTTTT
>TRBJ1-2|.|.|TRBV10-1
CASTNQDAHYGYTF
TGCGCCAGCACGAACCAGGACGCACACTATGGCTACACCTTC
>TRBJ2-3|.|few|TRBV5-1
CASSTNTASTDTQYF
TGCGCCAGCAGCACCAACACAGCTAGCACAGATACGCAGTATTTT
>TRBJ1-1|.|many|TRBV20-1
CSARDPRGAKGEAFF
TGCAGTGCTAGAGATCCGCGGGGTGCCAAGGGGGAAGCTTTCTTT
>TRBJ1-6|.|many|TRBV20-1
CSARDSRAASSYNSPLHF
TGCAGTGCTAGAGACTCCCGGGCGGCCAGCTCCTATAATTCACCCCTCCACTTT
>TRBJ1-6|.|many|TRBV20-1
CSASRTRYNSPLHF
TGCAGTGCTAGCCGGACCAGGTATAATTCACCCCTCCACTTT
>TRBJ2-1|TRBD1|.|TRBV7-2
CASSLGQGGMNEQFF
TGTGCCAGCAGCTTAGGACAGGGGGGTATGAATGAGCAGTTCTTC
>TRBJ2-5|.|few|TRBV7-9
CASSSWRGEETQYF
TGTGCCAGCAGCTCGTGGAGGGGAGAAGAGACCCAGTACTTC
>TRBJ2-7|TRBD2|.|TRBV7-9
CASSGRTSGGDYEQYF
TGTGCCAGCAGCGGTCGGACTAGCGGGGGGGACTACGAGCAGTACTTC
>TRBJ2-1|.|many|TRBV7-9
CASSSAAPGPHNEQFF
TGTGCCAGCAGCTCAGCAGCCCCGGGGCCCCACAATGAGCAGTTCTTC
>TRBJ1-1|.|many|TRBV20-1
CSGRVFSGTEAFF
TGCAGCGGTCGTGTTTTCTCGGGCACTGAAGCTTTCTTT
>TRBJ1-2|.|.|TRBV2
CASIRTADGYTF
TGTGCCAGCATTCGGACAGCCGATGGCTACACCTTC
>TRBJ1-4|.|.|TRBV12-3/TRBV12-4
CASSPQEGINEKLFF
TGTGCCAGCAGTCCACAGGAGGGGATTAATGAAAAACTGTTTTTT
>TRBJ2-1|.|.|TRBV30
CAWTVADEQFF
TGTGCCTGGACCGTGGCAGACGAGCAGTTCTTC
>TRBJ2-3|TRBD2|many|TRBV6-4
CASSDSAGADTQYF
TGTGCCAGCAGTGACTCAGCGGGGGCAGATACGCAGTATTTT
>TRBJ2-1|.|.|TRBV5-1
CASSLEVGIRSSYNEQFF
TGCGCCAGCAGCTTGGAAGTGGGGATACGAAGCTCCTACAATGAGCAGTTCTTC
>TRBJ2-1|.|many|TRBV7-9
CASSPEPGPYNEQFF
TGTGCCAGCAGCCCAGAACCAGGTCCCTACAATGAGCAGTTCTTC
>TRBJ2-1|.|many|TRBV29-1
CSVEGAGLSYNEQFF
TGCAGCGTTGAAGGTGCAGGGTTAAGCTACAATGAGCAGTTCTTC
>TRBJ1-3|.|.|TRBV5-1
CASSLQFSSGNTIYF
TGCGCCAGCAGCTTGCAGTTTAGCTCTGGAAACACCATATATTTT
>TRBJ2-2|TRBD1|few|TRBV25-1
CASSAGPGTGDTGELFF
TGTGCCAGCAGTGCAGGTCCCGGGACAGGGGACACCGGGGAGCTGTTTTTT